The source of this T cell receptor (beta chain) is a study of cytomegalovirus exposure and HLA in healthy donors (dated by TCRdb to 2016 to 2017). Context from the whole study: An earlier analysis of more than 550 of the donors reported 276 Gb of sequence data and 100 million to 120 million unique TCR beta sequences obtained from 180 million or so T cells. A handful of DR-DQ haplotypes were handled as single units for association and clustering because linkage in the cohort was strong. HLA typing included class I and class II loci at four-digit resolution. The later analysis used no new phenotypic data to find candidate immune exposures, relying instead on TCR beta sequences and their occurrence across donors. Typing coverage differed by locus: A, B, C, DRB1 and DQB1 were typed in about 629-630 donors, DQA1 in roughly 510, DPA1 in roughly 590, and DPB1 in around 440. Every repertoire in the discovery cohort had been generated on one and the same sequencing platform. Across approximately 420 genotyped donors of the cohort, an average of roughly 250,000 unique TCR beta nucleotide sequences per donor were sequenced, and around 20% of those sequences were non-productive. In a later genetic analysis, genome-wide SNP genotypes for about three fifths of the roughly 670 donors were used, and that subset was treated as a discovery cohort. A later analysis re-analyzed previously published TCR beta repertoires from about 600 donors and added high-resolution HLA genotyping to study TCR occurrence patterns. Among the roughly 380 genotyped donors, about 83% belonged to the genetic ancestry cluster associated with self-reported Caucasian donors. Donor age, sex, ethnicity and CMV serostatus were collected together with the repertoire data. The study was designed to test whether signatures of past pathogen exposure could be identified by cataloging public T cell receptors. To predict cytomegalovirus infection status, the study brought together high-throughput TCR immunosequencing, statistical association of individual TCRs with disease status, and machine learning. The study used immunosequencing to profile the T cell repertoires of several hundred subjects and linked those repertoires to cytomegalovirus serostatus. Besides the first cohort of hundreds of subjects, a separate validation cohort made up of about 120 different subjects was used. Approximately 300 gigabases of sequencing data and 78 million or so unique TCR sequences were included in an early release covering under 650 HLA-typed donors. To decide whether each TCR beta V gene segment behaved as functional or pseudogenic, an earlier analysis of some 600 of the donors relied on high-throughput TCR beta sequencing. Broader findings and caveats from the paper: In a later analysis, HLA-associated TCR beta chains showed more clonal expansion and lower generation probabilities than non-associated chains that were equally common. In the study, approximately 160 TCR beta chains were listed as associated with cytomegalovirus. A cluster of highly shared sequence variants was judged likely to be a technical artifact of the sequencing pipeline. A later analysis found that TCR association rates varied across HLA loci, with DRB1 alleles showing the most associated TCRs and HLA-C alleles the fewest. Correlated functional status among segregating V segments might be attributable to linkage disequilibrium, but an unknown experimental factor could not be ruled out. According to a later analysis, most CMV-associated TCR beta chains appeared to be HLA-restricted, and the HLA associations seemed to be driven largely by CMV exposure. Most TCR sequences were seen in very few donors, while some public TCRs were found in many individuals. Specific HLA alleles were associated with 18,000 or so TCR beta sequences at a false discovery rate of 0.05 in a later analysis. Because the 87-base-pair reads could not distinguish some IMGT-functional V segments, including TRBV6-2 and TRBV6-3, those segments were excluded. The classifier was reported to diagnose cytomegalovirus status with high specificity and sensitivity in both the original and validation cohorts. A later analysis reported that several top co-occurrence clusters appeared linked to parvovirus B19, influenza, CMV and Epstein-Barr virus. Broadly in line with IMGT annotations, most TCR beta V segments showed up in productive rearrangements about 87% or about 30% of the time in an earlier analysis of several hundred of the donors. In vitro tests confirmed that a few of the cytomegalovirus-associated TCR beta chains recognize cytomegalovirus antigens. Immune exposure information for the cohort was limited to CMV serostatus. It was suggested by the authors that the approach could potentially be generalized to other disease states and immunological phenotypes. Only TCR beta chains were sequenced in this cohort, and the absence of alpha or paired-chain data limited detectable features. The earlier analysis of a few hundred of the donors excluded roughly 16 rarely observed V segments, including chromosome 9 orphons, because counts were too low. Roughly uniform sequencing depth across donors was assumed in presence/absence analyses, although this assumption may not hold. In a later genetic analysis, a missense DCLRE1C variant was associated with V-gene and J-gene trimming of TCR beta chains, and the association was replicated in an independent cohort. A further reported finding was that TCR beta sequences accurately predicted the HLA-A and HLA-B alleles for most subjects in the first cohort. A later genetic analysis reported fewer N-insertions in productive TCRs among donors in an Asian-associated ancestry cluster than the approximately 670-donor mean. Because HLA typing was unavailable for some donors at each locus, only the typed subset was used in association tests. Assigning TCR associations to individual alleles was difficult when HLA alleles, especially DR and DQ, strongly co-occurred.

V is pruned by 5 bases and J by 1 base, leaving 7 bases of the junction without a gene match. For CDR1 and CDR2, the germline V gene lists SQVTM and ANQGSEA. The CDR3 covers 15 residues, taking in both the cysteine and the phenylalanine. Of all the DNA, just the CDR3 is kept, 45 bases in frame from base 1. The cohort was made up of 650 to 700 healthy bone marrow donors. At the time of sampling, all cohort members were nominally healthy, though unrecorded immune exposures were likely present. The donor tested CMV seropositive and was one of the 289 seropositive cohort members. A peripheral blood sample was collected from each donor, and TCR beta sequencing was performed on peripheral blood mononuclear cells. The Qiagen DNeasy Blood Extraction Kit was used to extract genomic DNA from the blood cell samples. A word on this clone: No antigen is known for it. One base away there is no much larger clone; base qualities are not given.

Library construction relied on the immunoSEQ multiplex PCR assay. The multiplex PCR relied on a mix of 60 forward primers for TCR Vbeta segments and 13 reverse primers for TCR Jbeta segments. Amplification of the CDR3 region of rearranged TCR beta genes was performed with a multiplex PCR assay on genomic DNA. On the Illumina HiSeq System, the amplified TCR beta libraries were sequenced as 87-base-pair reads. On the study's bioinformatics: In a later analysis, tens of millions of unique TCR beta chains were counted across the roughly 700 repertoires, and approximately 11 million of these chains were shared by at least two donors. To remove PCR and sequencing errors, raw reads were error-corrected and collapsed into unique sequences using a nearest-neighbor algorithm that merged closely related sequences. V, D and J gene segments were assigned by aligning CDR3 sequences to IMGT reference sequences. For a sequence to be retained, a match of at least six nucleotides was required to both a V gene segment and a J gene segment. A rearrangement was called productive if the CDR3 had no stop codons and remained in frame with V and J, and every other rearrangement was called non-productive. Following IMGT convention, CDR3 was defined as the stretch from the second conserved V-encoded cysteine to the conserved J-encoded phenylalanine. The earlier analysis of about 610 of the donors excluded sequences that lacked an unambiguous match to a single V gene segment. An earlier analysis of 587 of the donors called V segments functional above 56.7% productive rearrangements and segregating when the between-donor standard deviation exceeded 5%. To diagnose cytomegalovirus status from the catalog of TCR beta chain sequences, a statistical classification framework was built. V and J gene assignment, in a later analysis, came from comparing TCR nucleotide sequences with IMGT/GENE-DB human TR gene sequences. The TCRdist pipeline was used in a later analysis to assign CDR3 sequences and most-parsimonious VDJ recombination scenarios. In a later analysis, each TCR beta chain was defined by its CDR3 amino acid sequence together with its V-gene family, and reads lacking a unique V-gene family were excluded. To address suspected cross-contamination and a sequencing artifact, a later analysis removed roughly 580 highly shared, low-generation-probability nucleotide sequences. For each public chain, a later analysis derived a clonal expansion index from normalized ranks of inferred template counts within each repertoire. In a later analysis, generation probabilities were computed with a VDJ recombination model fitted to out-of-frame rearrangements, and the resulting probabilities were checked against IGoR. Hypergeometric tests were used in a later analysis to score TCR-TCR, TCR-HLA and TCR-CMV co-occurrence, with a repertoire-size bias correction applied to the TCR pairs. False discovery rates were estimated in a later analysis by permuting HLA or CMV assignments 20 times. In a later analysis, co-occurring TCRs were grouped using DBSCAN, with TCRdist sequence similarity added in when clustering inside HLA-allele-positive subsets. For co-occurrence clustering, repertoires with fewer than 30,000 or more than 120,000 public chains were excluded, along with five repertoires with anomalous nucleotide sharing. TCRdb took over this immuneACCESS table, retaining in-frame rearrangements with V and J assigned. Such tables are incomplete; in checked studies, under half of the missing clones stem from an unresolved V gene, and the remainder is unexplained. The DNA was the basis for D and trimming; V, J and clone size are from that table. The sample yields approximately 75,000 clones; about 79% were counted once. The biggest ten clones account for about 19% of the sample.

This receptor chain uses TRBV29-1 and TRBJ2-2; 7 middle bases align to TRBD1. Sequencing was done on a sample of PBMCs. This sequence was found in a man aged 70-80 years in good health and CMV-seropositive. The DNA sequence reads TGCAGCGTTTCTACAGGGGCGCTGAACACCGGGGAGCTGTTTTTT. This sequence encodes CSVSTGALNTGELFF.